This is a list of T cell receptor beta chains from one sample in a study of CD8 T cells in ankylosing spondylitis. TCRdb reprocessed the 5' RACE reads with MiXCR, giving one entry per CDR3 protein. The table has fewer than 250,000 distinct CDR3 sequences, under 12% seen once; the top ten hold approximately 20%. The sequenced sample was blood, either unsorted or a sorted T cell fraction (not recorded which). Receptors were obtained from a male donor with ankylosing spondylitis or in good health (not recorded which). Each CDR3 is given with its conserved first and last residue. The D gene is left open where the match is weak. The size field reads once, few, many, or a class for an expanded clone.

many	TRBV10-3	TRBJ2-3	-	CAISDRTPTQYF	TGTGCCATCAGCGACCGGACTCCTACGCAGTATTTT
many	TRBV7-3	TRBJ2-1	-	CASRAAENYNEQFF	TGTGCCAGCAGGGCCGCGGAAAACTACAATGAGCAGTTCTTC
many	TRBV15	TRBJ2-5	TRBD1	CATSRDQGGWETQYF	TGTGCCACCAGCAGAGATCAAGGGGGCTGGGAGACCCAGTACTTC
many	TRBV9	TRBJ1-4	-	CASSETDGRYEKLFF	TGTGCCAGCAGCGAGACGGACGGGCGGTATGAAAAACTGTTTTTT
many	TRBV7-2	TRBJ2-5	TRBD2	CASSSQPGLAGGTQYF	TGTGCCAGCAGCTCCCAGCCGGGACTAGCGGGGGGGACCCAGTACTTC
many	TRBV2	TRBJ2-1	-	CASSEILLASNEQFF	TGTGCCAGCAGTGAAATTCTACTAGCTAGCAATGAGCAGTTCTTC
few	TRBV28	TRBJ1-1	-	CASAAYPEAFF	TGTGCCAGCGCGGCATATCCGGAAGCTTTCTTT
many	TRBV4-2	TRBJ2-7	-	CASSQDMADYEQYF	TGTGCCAGCAGCCAAGATATGGCAGACTACGAGCAGTACTTC
many	TRBV5-1	TRBJ2-3	-	CASSPGKPTDTQYF	TGCGCCAGCAGCCCGGGCAAACCCACAGATACGCAGTATTTT
many	TRBV6-1	TRBJ2-3	TRBD2	CASSLAGERTDTQYF	TGTGCCAGCAGCCTAGCGGGGGAACGCACAGATACGCAGTATTTT
many	TRBV5-1	TRBJ1-6	-	CASSLVQEDSPLHF	TGCGCCAGCAGCTTGGTGCAGGAAGATTCACCCCTCCACTTT
many	TRBV11-2	TRBJ2-1	-	CASSLTNILASAYNEQFF	TGTGCCAGCAGCCTGACAAACATTCTGGCTAGCGCCTACAATGAGCAGTTCTTC
many	TRBV20-1	TRBJ2-7	-	CSARGGLHQYF	TGCAGTGCTAGAGGTGGGCTACACCAGTACTTC
many	TRBV20-1	TRBJ2-3	-	CSARIGDTQYF	TGCAGTGCTAGGATCGGGGATACGCAGTATTTT